Listed below are T cell receptor beta chains from one sample, sequenced in a study of blood T cell repertoires in COVID-19. Libraries were prepared by immunoSEQ multiplex PCR; TCRdb keeps only in-frame clonotypes and omits some of them. Altogether 81,000 or so clones are present, around 86% being singletons, with the ten largest covering roughly 8%. Sequencing used peripheral blood. The source of these receptors is a man aged 50-60 years with active COVID-19. Both conserved end residues are part of each CDR3. The D gene is left open where the match is weak. Clone size is not always given. Where it is, it says once, few, many or a class for expanded clones.

D	V	size	J	CDR3	DNA
.	TRBV6-5	.	TRBJ1-2	CASTLEVGTGSCTF	.
TRBD1	TRBV28	.	TRBJ2-7	CASSTGGAYEQYF	TGTGCCAGCAGTACAGGGGGCGCCTACGAGCAGTACTTC
.	TRBV2	few	TRBJ1-5	CASHQQYQPQHF	TGTGCCAGTCACCAACAGTATCAGCCCCAGCATTTT
.	TRBV9	once	TRBJ2-1	CASSVVGDEQFF	TGTGCCAGCAGCGTAGTAGGGGATGAGCAGTTCTTC
.	TRBV6-5	.	TRBJ2-3	CASTAGTSDTQYF	TGTGCCAGCACGGCGGGAACCTCAGATACGCAGTATTTT
.	TRBV12-3/TRBV12-4	.	TRBJ2-2	CASTVNTGELFF	TGTGCCAGTACAGTGAACACCGGGGAGCTGTTTTTT
TRBD1	TRBV6-5	.	TRBJ2-7	CASSYEGTGSPYEQYF	TGTGCCAGCAGTTACGAAGGGACAGGGTCGCCCTACGAGCAGTACTTC
.	TRBV11-2	.	TRBJ2-7	CASSFLGASANEQYF	TGTGCCAGCAGCTTTCTTGGGGCTAGTGCGAACGAGCAGTACTTC
TRBD1	TRBV6-5	.	TRBJ1-5	CASSYRAGGDQPQHF	TGTGCCAGCAGTTACCGGGCAGGGGGTGATCAGCCCCAGCATTTT
.	TRBV16	few	TRBJ1-5	CASSPPGVSNQPQHF	TGTGCCAGCAGCCCGCCCGGGGTGAGCAATCAGCCCCAGCATTTT
.	TRBV28	.	TRBJ2-3	CASSLWVGRSSTDTQYF	TGTGCCAGCAGTTTATGGGTCGGGAGATCTAGCACAGATACGCAGTATTTT
TRBD1	TRBV27	.	TRBJ2-1	CASSPVYGTGAGNEQFF	TGTGCCAGCAGCCCAGTATACGGGACAGGGGCTGGGAATGAGCAGTTCTTC
.	TRBV15	.	TRBJ1-1	CATSRDHIPNTEAFF	TGTGCCACCAGCAGAGATCACATTCCGAACACTGAAGCTTTCTTT
TRBD1	TRBV16	.	TRBJ1-2	CASSRQGADNYGYTF	TGTGCCAGCAGCAGACAGGGGGCGGACAACTATGGCTACACCTTC
TRBD1	TRBV2	.	TRBJ1-6	CASIGGSNNSPLHF	TGTGCCAGCATAGGGGGCTCGAATAATTCACCCCTCCACTTT
TRBD1	TRBV28	.	TRBJ1-1	CASSFIRGRENTEAFF	TGTGCCAGCAGTTTTATTAGGGGGCGCGAGAACACTGAAGCTTTCTTT
TRBD1	TRBV2	.	TRBJ2-3	CASSRDRGASPRQYF	TGTGCCAGCAGCCGGGACAGGGGGGCGAGCCCTCGGCAGTATTTT
TRBD2	TRBV7-3	.	TRBJ2-3	CASSYRASGGYTDTQYF	TGTGCCAGCAGCTATAGGGCCAGCGGGGGTTACACAGATACGCAGTATTTT
.	TRBV11-2	.	TRBJ1-1	CASSPRRGTEAFF	TGTGCCAGCAGCCCTAGACGGGGCACTGAAGCTTTCTTT
.	TRBV6-2/TRBV6-3	.	TRBJ2-3	CASSLQGSPDTQYF	TGTGCCAGCAGTCTACAGGGAAGCCCAGATACGCAGTATTTT
TRBD1	TRBV7-2	.	TRBJ1-1	CASMITGATEAFF	TGTGCCAGCATGATAACAGGGGCCACTGAAGCTTTCTTT
TRBD2	TRBV3-1/TRBV3-2	.	TRBJ2-1	CASSQGTSVSYEQFF	TGTGCCAGCAGCCAAGGGACTAGCGTATCCTATGAGCAGTTCTTC
TRBD2	TRBV27	.	TRBJ2-1	CASGTGTSGYNEQFF	TGTGCCAGCGGCACCGGGACTAGCGGTTACAATGAGCAGTTCTTC
.	TRBV11-2	.	TRBJ2-7	CASSKIGQGRLWEQYF	TGTGCCAGCAGCAAAATAGGTCAGGGTAGGCTTTGGGAGCAGTACTTC
TRBD1	TRBV6-6	.	TRBJ1-5	CASSQYRGSNQPQHF	TGTGCCAGCAGCCAATACAGGGGTAGCAATCAGCCCCAGCATTTT
TRBD1	TRBV11-2	.	TRBJ1-3	CASRTTGPLAGNTIYF	TGTGCCAGCAGGACGACAGGGCCTCTCGCTGGAAACACCATATATTTT
.	TRBV7-2	.	TRBJ1-1	CASSKQLNTEAFF	TGTGCCAGCAGCAAACAGCTGAACACTGAAGCTTTCTTT
.	TRBV7-9	.	TRBJ1-4	CASSLGEVGEKLFF	TGTGCCAGCAGCTTAGGGGAGGTGGGGGAAAAACTGTTTTTT
.	TRBV11-2	.	TRBJ1-1	CASRTSRGGEAFF	TGTGCCAGCAGGACCTCGAGGGGGGGTGAAGCTTTCTTT
TRBD1	TRBV4-2	.	TRBJ1-1	CASSQEVLQGTTEAFF	TGTGCCAGCAGCCAAGAGGTACTACAGGGGACTACTGAAGCTTTCTTT
.	TRBV6-5	.	TRBJ1-5	CASSYRGSFQPQHF	TGTGCCAGCAGTTACCGGGGGAGCTTTCAGCCCCAGCATTTT
.	TRBV3-1/TRBV3-2	.	TRBJ2-2	CASSQGGGSTNTGELFF	TGTGCCAGCAGCCAAGGAGGAGGCAGTACGAACACCGGGGAGCTGTTTTTT
TRBD1	TRBV5-6	.	TRBJ2-7	CASSSPGGHEQYF	TGTGCCAGCAGTTCGCCAGGGGGCCACGAGCAGTACTTC
TRBD1	TRBV7-2	.	TRBJ1-1	CASRGTANTEAFF	TGTGCCAGCAGGGGGACAGCGAACACTGAAGCTTTCTTT
.	TRBV7-9	.	TRBJ2-7	CASSAPVSYEQYF	TGTGCCAGCAGCGCCCCGGTCTCGTACGAGCAGTACTTC
TRBD1	TRBV19	.	TRBJ2-7	CASSRGTGVRNEQYF	TGTGCCAGTAGTAGGGGAACAGGGGTGAGGAACGAGCAGTACTTC
TRBD1	TRBV19	.	TRBJ1-5	CASREGRQGTAQPQHF	TGTGCCAGTAGAGAAGGGAGACAGGGAACCGCTCAGCCCCAGCATTTT
.	TRBV19	.	TRBJ1-3	CASSSRDSGNTIYF	TGTGCCAGTAGTAGTCGGGACTCTGGAAACACCATATATTTT
.	TRBV29-1	.	TRBJ1-1	CSVVNGGEAFF	TGCAGCGTCGTTAACGGGGGAGAAGCTTTCTTT
TRBD2	TRBV7-2	.	TRBJ2-5	CASSFQAGGNQETQYF	TGTGCCAGCAGCTTCCAAGCGGGGGGGAACCAAGAGACCCAGTACTTC
.	TRBV6-2/TRBV6-3	once	TRBJ1-4	CASSRARRNEKLFF	TGTGCCAGCAGTCGCGCGCGAAGAAACGAAAAACTGTTTTTT
.	TRBV27	.	TRBJ1-4	CASSLSAPNEKLFF	TGTGCCAGCAGTTTAAGTGCGCCTAATGAAAAACTGTTTTTT
TRBD1	TRBV5-4	.	TRBJ1-1	CASSLTGGTEAFF	TGTGCCAGCAGCTTAACAGGGGGCACTGAAGCTTTCTTT
TRBD2	TRBV11-1	.	TRBJ2-5	CASSFSGGGETQYF	TGTGCCAGCAGCTTCAGCGGGGGGGGAGAGACCCAGTACTTC
.	TRBV7-9	.	TRBJ1-6	CASSAPGGVTSPLHF	TGTGCCAGCAGCGCCCCAGGAGGGGTGACTTCACCCCTCCACTTT